These 20 T cell receptor beta chains came from one sample sequenced in a study of Graves' ophthalmopathy and Graves' hyperthyroidism. The sequenced template was RNA, covering the TCR beta CDR3 region. RT-PCR was first run with HTBI primers, then multiplex PCR in a second round. Via MiXCR, TCRdb re-called the multiplex PCR reads, giving one row per CDR3 protein. The sample has about 220,000 distinct CDR3 sequences, roughly 21% seen once. The sequencing input was peripheral blood. These receptors all come from a woman between 50 and 59 years old with Graves' ophthalmopathy.

This clonotype occurred many times. The chain is built from TRBV20-1 and TRBJ2-4; D unresolved. This CDR3 is built from 16 residues. Deletions cut 5 bases from V and 0 bases from J, with 17 bases between. From germline, CDR1 is DFQATT and CDR2 SNEGSKA (reference sequence). The CDR3 nucleotides are TGCAGTGCTCCCAGCGTGGGCGAACTAGCCAAAAACATTCAGTACTTC. Residues: CSAPSVGELAKNIQYF.

This clonotype was seen more than once but under ten times. The rearrangement uses TRBV6-2 or TRBV6-3 and TRBJ2-7, with 9 bases identical to TRBD2. The junction had 9 bases not matched to a gene; V was cut back by 0 bases and J by 3 bases. CDR3 size: 17 residues. Germline-derived CDR1 and CDR2 are MNHEY and SVGEGT. This chain's CDR3 is CASSYSGLAGRNYEQYF. CDR3 sequence (DNA): TGTGCCAGCAGTTACTCGGGCCTAGCGGGAAGAAACTACGAGCAGTACTTC.

This clonotype appeared once. This sequence may be a read error, since a much larger clone differs from it by one base. The chain couples TRBV9 to TRBJ2-5; no reliable D call. The CDR3 extends over 13 amino acids. Trimming cost V 0 bases and J 0 bases, with 3 bases left between them. Germline V CDR1 and CDR2: SGDLS, YYNGEE. The CDR3 loop reads CASSVDNQETQYF. In DNA, the CDR3 is TGTGCCAGCAGCGTAGACAACCAAGAGACCCAGTACTTC.

This clonotype was recorded many times. V gene TRBV6-5 combines with J gene TRBJ1-5; D gene uncertain. The V end lost 2 bases, the J end lost 0 bases, and 11 bases lay between the germline ends. Germline CDR1 MNHEY, CDR2 SVGAGI. CDR3 length equals 16 residues. The CDR3 coding sequence is TGTGCCAGCAGTTACAGCGCTCTCTATAGCAATCAGCCCCAGCATTTT. The encoded protein is CASSYSALYSNQPQHF.

This clonotype was detected many times. The chain combines TRBV2 with TRBJ2-7; a possible D gene is TRBD2 (7 bases). The CDR3 spans 14 residues. V lost 1 base and J 10 bases, leaving 17 bases between the germline ends. CDR1 and CDR2 from the germline V gene are SNHLY and FYNNEI. CDR3 protein: CASSEGGGSIEQYF. The CDR3 coding sequence is TGTGCCAGCAGTGAAGGCGGGGGCAGTATAGAACAGTACTTC.

V usage is TRBV7-2 and J usage is TRBJ2-1; D unresolved. V shed 1 base and J shed 10 bases, with 8 bases lying between them. The CDR3 has 12 amino acids. In germline, CDR1 is SGHTA, CDR2 FQGNSA. The CDR3 protein is CASSLVDGEQFF. In DNA, the CDR3 is TGTGCCAGCAGCTTAGTCGACGGCGAGCAGTTCTTC.

For the CDR3, the DNA is TGCGCCAGCAGCTTGGAAGGAGGGGGGGACACTGAAGCTTTCTTT. Protein product: CASSLEGGGDTEAFF. This chain uses TRBV5-1 with TRBJ1-1; D may be TRBD1 (6 bases). V was shortened by 0 bases and J by 3 bases, with 12 bases between the two germline ends. The CDR3 is 15 amino acids. CDR1 and CDR2 from the germline V gene are SGHRS and YFSETQ.

This clonotype has only a few counts. The chain links TRBV4-2 to TRBJ2-3; D is perhaps TRBD2 (6 bases). CDR3 size: 15 residues. The ends were cut back, 0 bases at V and 5 bases at J, with 12 bases in the middle. CDR1 LGHNA and CDR2 YNFKEQ come from the germline V gene. As DNA, the CDR3 is TGTGCCAGCAGCCAAGATCGGGGGAGTAGAGATACGCAGTATTTT. As protein: CASSQDRGSRDTQYF.

This clonotype was counted at least ten times. The DNA of the CDR3 is TGTGCCAGCGCCCTAGCGGACTCCTACGAGCAGTACTTC. Translation gives CASALADSYEQYF. The V gene is TRBV7-2, the J gene TRBJ2-7, with TRBD2 identical over 7 bases. Trimming cost V 8 bases and J 0 bases; bases outside gene matches: 4. Germline V gene sequence: CDR1 SGHTA, CDR2 FQGNSA. This CDR3 contains 13 residues.

This clonotype was counted between two and nine times. The chain has TRBV18 and TRBJ2-7, with TRBD1 matching over 7 bases. The CDR3 has 12 amino acids. Per the germline V gene, CDR1 is KGHSH and CDR2 is LQKENI. V was clipped by 1 base and J by 7 bases; unmatched bases: 1. CDR3 nucleotide sequence: TGTGCCAGCTCACCACAGACAGGGGAGCAGTACTTC. Its translation: CASSPQTGEQYF.

In its sample, this clonotype was seen many times. The gene calls are TRBV13 and TRBJ2-7, with 8 positions matching TRBD2. With V trimmed by 2 bases and J by 6 bases, 9 bases remained unmatched. CDR3 size: 15 residues. CDR1 PRHDT and CDR2 FYEKMQ come from the germline V gene (reference sequence). CDR3 nucleotides: TGTGCCAGCAGCTTAAGCGGGAGCCTCCAATCCGAGCAGTACTTC. Encoded protein: CASSLSGSLQSEQYF. Looking up the rest from reference TRBV13 and TRBJ2-7 gives the full variable domain: AAGVIQSPRHLIKEKRETATLKCYPIPRHDTVYWYQQGPGQDPQFLISFYEKMQSDKGSIPDRFSAQQFSDYHSELNMSSLELGDSALYFCASSLSGSLQSEQYFGPGTRLTVT.

This clonotype was recorded at least ten times. The gene calls are TRBV19 and TRBJ1-5; D is undetermined. This CDR3 is 12 amino acids long. The germline V and J ends were trimmed by 5 bases and 8 bases, with 10 bases remaining between them. The germline CDR1 and CDR2 sequences are LNHDA and SQIVND (reference sequence). The CDR3 sequence: CASSAAQEPQHF. The CDR3 DNA follows: TGTGCCAGTAGTGCGGCCCAGGAGCCCCAGCATTTT. The entire variable domain, with the rest obtained from reference TRBV19 and TRBJ1-5, is as follows: DGGITQSPKYLFRKEGQNVTLSCEQNLNHDAMYWYRQDPGQGLRLIYYSQIVNDFQKGDIAEGYSVSREKKESFPLTVTSAQKNPTAFYLCASSAAQEPQHFGDGTRLSIL.

This clonotype occurred many times. V and J are TRBV6-1 and TRBJ1-5; no clear D gene. V was shortened by 2 bases and J by 2 bases, with 7 bases between the two germline ends. The CDR3 totals 14 residues. Germline V gene sequence: CDR1 MNHNS, CDR2 SASEGT. CDR3 nucleotide sequence: TGTGCCAGCAGTGAATCAGTTGGCAATCAGCCCCAGCATTTT. Translated, it gives CASSESVGNQPQHF.

This clonotype was found many times. This chain links TRBV28 with TRBJ2-2, with D unresolved. Germline values: CDR1 MDHEN, CDR2 SYDVKM. The CDR3 is 13 residues long. Trimming removed 6 bases at V and 5 bases at J, with 10 bases between. DNA of the CDR3: TGTGCCAGCAGCGGGTCACGAACCGGGGAGCTGTTTTTT. Residues: CASSGSRTGELFF. The whole variable domain, remainder taken from reference TRBV28 and TRBJ2-2, is DVKVTQSSRYLVKRTGEKVFLECVQDMDHENMFWYRQDPGLGLRLIYFSYDVKMKEKGDIPEGYSVSREKKERFSLILESASTNQTSMYLCASSGSRTGELFFGEGSRLTVL.

The rearrangement uses TRBV24-1 and TRBJ1-5; D call uncertain. From germline, CDR1 is KGHDR and CDR2 SFDVKD. This CDR3 contains 14 residues. The V end lost 4 bases, the J end lost 5 bases, and 11 bases lay between the germline ends. The CDR3 nucleotides are TGTGCCACCAGTGACAGAACGCCAGATCAGCCCCAGCATTTT. Translating gives CATSDRTPDQPQHF.

This clonotype was detected ten times or more. The V call is TRBV12-3 or TRBV12-4, the J call TRBJ2-7; tentatively, D is TRBD2 (7 bases). The ends were cut back, 6 bases at V and 2 bases at J, with 20 bases in the middle. CDR3 length equals 16 residues. For the CDR3, the DNA is TGTGCCAGCAGGTCACCGGGGGCGGGAGCCCCCTACGAGCAGTACTTC. Translation: CASRSPGAGAPYEQYF.

V usage is TRBV7-2 and J usage is TRBJ2-7; unclear D gene. Germline loops: CDR1 SGHTA, CDR2 FQGNSA. This CDR3 comprises 18 residues. V was trimmed by 0 bases and J by 0 bases, leaving 18 bases between them. Here the CDR3 DNA reads TGTGCCAGCAGCTTAGCCCCGAGACGGAAGTTCTCCTCCTACGAGCAGTACTTC. Translated, it gives CASSLAPRRKFSSYEQYF. Filled out from reference TRBV7-2 and TRBJ2-7, the complete variable domain reads GAGVSQSPSNKVTEKGKDVELRCDPISGHTALYWYRQSLGQGLEFLIYFQGNSAPDKSGLPSDRFSAERTGGSVSTLTIQRTQQEDSAVYLCASSLAPRRKFSSYEQYFGPGTRLTVT.

This clonotype occurred many times. The CDR3: CASSGGQQETQYF. Written as DNA, the CDR3 is TGTGCCAGCTCCGGGGGACAGCAAGAGACCCAGTACTTC. The gene calls are TRBV6-5 and TRBJ2-5; a weak D match, TRBD1 (7 bases). Trimming took off 8 bases at V and 2 bases at J, with 12 bases between the two ends. Germline V gene sequence: CDR1 MNHEY, CDR2 SVGAGI. The CDR3 contains 13 residues.

The rearrangement uses TRBV20-1 and TRBJ2-4, with no clear D. Per the germline V gene, CDR1 is DFQATT and CDR2 is SNEGSKA (reference sequence). Trimming took 1 base from V and 3 from J, leaving 10 bases between them. This CDR3 has 14 amino acids. The CDR3 loop reads CSARAPAYKNIQYF. The CDR3 bases are TGCAGTGCTAGAGCCCCAGCGTACAAAAACATTCAGTACTTC.

The sample holds many counts of this clonotype. This chain connects TRBV6-1 to TRBJ1-2; TRBD1 might be the D (5 bases). The CDR3 is 13 residues long. In germline, CDR1 is MNHNS, CDR2 SASEGT. The V end lost 7 bases, the J end lost 5 bases, and 14 bases lay between the germline ends. The CDR3 here is CASTTGLLYGYTF. DNA of the CDR3: TGTGCCAGCACTACGGGACTTCTTTATGGCTACACCTTC.